The clone carrying this T cell receptor (beta chain) came up once. With V trimmed by 7 bases and J by 1 base, 4 bases remained unmatched. The CDR3 runs 15 residues. The data derive from a study of blood T cells in healthy people across ages. A second roughly 7 to 12 cycle PCR used barcoded and J-beta primers. TCRdb recomputed calls from the 5' RACE reads with MiXCR, one row per CDR3 protein. The table has some 1 million distinct CDR3 sequences, around 43% seen once; the top ten hold 18%. The chain combines TRBV12-3 or TRBV12-4 with TRBJ2-2; 9 nucleotides agree with TRBD1. The sample comprised blood. The origin of this receptor is an older woman in good health. For the CDR3, the DNA is TGTGCCAGCACTCCGGGACAGGGGAACACCGGGGAGCTGTTTTTT. It specifies CASTPGQGNTGELFF.